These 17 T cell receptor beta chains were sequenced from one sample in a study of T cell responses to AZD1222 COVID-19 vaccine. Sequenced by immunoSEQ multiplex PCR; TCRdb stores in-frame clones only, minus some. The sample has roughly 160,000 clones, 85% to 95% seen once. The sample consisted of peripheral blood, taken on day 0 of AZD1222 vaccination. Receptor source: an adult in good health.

The CDR3 sequence: CASRRLKFTDTQYF. The DNA of the CDR3 is TGTGCCAGCAGACGGCTCAAGTTCACAGATACGCAGTATTTT. The chain uses TRBV27 and TRBJ2-3; D gene ambiguous. The CDR3 spans 14 residues. Germline loops: CDR1 MNHEY, CDR2 SMNVEV (reference sequence). The ends were cut back, 6 bases at V and 2 bases at J, with 12 bases in the middle.

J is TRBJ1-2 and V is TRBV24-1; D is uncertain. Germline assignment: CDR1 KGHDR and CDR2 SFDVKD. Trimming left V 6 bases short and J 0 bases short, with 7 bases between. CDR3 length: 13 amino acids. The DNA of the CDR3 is TGTGCCACCAGTCCAGGAACTAACTATGGCTACACCTTC. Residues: CATSPGTNYGYTF.

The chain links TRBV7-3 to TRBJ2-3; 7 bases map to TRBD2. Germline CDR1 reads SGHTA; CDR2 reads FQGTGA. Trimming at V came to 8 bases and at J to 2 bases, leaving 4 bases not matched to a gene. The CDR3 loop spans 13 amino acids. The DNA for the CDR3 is TGTGCCAGCGGCCGGGAGGTCACAGATACGCAGTATTTT. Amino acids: CASGREVTDTQYF.

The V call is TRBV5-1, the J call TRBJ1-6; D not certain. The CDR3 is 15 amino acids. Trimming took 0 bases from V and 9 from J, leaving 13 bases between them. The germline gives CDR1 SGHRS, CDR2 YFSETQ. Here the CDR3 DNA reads TGCGCCAGCAGCTTGGACCGTAAGGGCCTTTCACCCCTCCACTTT. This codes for CASSLDRKGLSPLHF.

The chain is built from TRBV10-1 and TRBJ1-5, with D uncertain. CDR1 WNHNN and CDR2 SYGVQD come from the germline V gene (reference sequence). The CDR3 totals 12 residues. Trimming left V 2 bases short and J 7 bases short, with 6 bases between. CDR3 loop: CASSEGDQPQHF. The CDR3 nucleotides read TGCGCCAGCAGTGAGGGTGACCAGCCCCAGCATTTT.

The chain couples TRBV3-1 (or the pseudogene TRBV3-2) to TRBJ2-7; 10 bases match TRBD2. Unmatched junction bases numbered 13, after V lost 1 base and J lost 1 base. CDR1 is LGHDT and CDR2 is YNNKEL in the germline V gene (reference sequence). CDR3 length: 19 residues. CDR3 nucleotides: TGTGCCAGCAGCCAAGGATTCCGGGGAGCGGGAGGGCGGTCCTACGAGCAGTACTTC. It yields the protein CASSQGFRGAGGRSYEQYF.

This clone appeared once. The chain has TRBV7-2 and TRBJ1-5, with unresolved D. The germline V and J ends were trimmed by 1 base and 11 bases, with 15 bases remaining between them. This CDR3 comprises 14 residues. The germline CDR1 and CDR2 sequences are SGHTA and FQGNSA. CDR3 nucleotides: TGTGCCAGCAGCTTAGGACCTGTAGGGAGGGCCCAGCATTTT. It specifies CASSLGPVGRAQHF.

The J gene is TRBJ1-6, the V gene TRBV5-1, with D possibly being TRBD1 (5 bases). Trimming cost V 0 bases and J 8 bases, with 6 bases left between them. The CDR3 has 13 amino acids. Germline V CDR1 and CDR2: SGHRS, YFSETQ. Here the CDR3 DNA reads TGCGCCAGCAGCTTGGAGGGGCATTCACCCCTCCACTTT. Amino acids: CASSLEGHSPLHF.

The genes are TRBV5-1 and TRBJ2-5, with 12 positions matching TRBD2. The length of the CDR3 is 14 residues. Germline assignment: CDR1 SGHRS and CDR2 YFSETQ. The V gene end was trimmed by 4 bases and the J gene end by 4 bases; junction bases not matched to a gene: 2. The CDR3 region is CASSPTSGRETQYF. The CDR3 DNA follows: TGCGCCAGCAGCCCGACTAGCGGGAGAGAGACCCAGTACTTC.

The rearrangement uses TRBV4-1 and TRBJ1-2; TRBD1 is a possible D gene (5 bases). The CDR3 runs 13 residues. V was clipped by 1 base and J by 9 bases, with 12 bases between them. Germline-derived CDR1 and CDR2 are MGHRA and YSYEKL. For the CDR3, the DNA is TGCGCCAGCAGCCAAGGCCAGGGAGAGAGCTACACCTTC. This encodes CASSQGQGESYTF.

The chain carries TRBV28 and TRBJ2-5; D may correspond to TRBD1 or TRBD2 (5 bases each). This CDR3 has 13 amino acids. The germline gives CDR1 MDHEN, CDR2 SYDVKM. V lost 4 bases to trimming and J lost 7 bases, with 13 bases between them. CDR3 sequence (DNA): TGTGCCAGCAGTTCGCCGGGACGATGGACCCAGTACTTC. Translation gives CASSSPGRWTQYF.

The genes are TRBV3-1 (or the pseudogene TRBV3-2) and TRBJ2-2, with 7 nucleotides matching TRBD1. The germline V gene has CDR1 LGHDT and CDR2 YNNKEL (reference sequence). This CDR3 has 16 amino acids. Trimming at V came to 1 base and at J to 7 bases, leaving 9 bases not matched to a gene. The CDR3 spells CASSQASTGAGGELFF. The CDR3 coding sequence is TGTGCCAGCAGCCAAGCCTCCACAGGGGCGGGCGGGGAGCTGTTTTTT.

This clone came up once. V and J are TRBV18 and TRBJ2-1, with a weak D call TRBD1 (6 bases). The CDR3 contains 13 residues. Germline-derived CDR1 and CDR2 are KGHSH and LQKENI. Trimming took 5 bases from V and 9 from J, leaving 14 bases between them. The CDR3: CASSSEQGGEQFF. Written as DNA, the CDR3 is TGTGCCAGCTCATCAGAACAGGGTGGTGAGCAGTTCTTC.

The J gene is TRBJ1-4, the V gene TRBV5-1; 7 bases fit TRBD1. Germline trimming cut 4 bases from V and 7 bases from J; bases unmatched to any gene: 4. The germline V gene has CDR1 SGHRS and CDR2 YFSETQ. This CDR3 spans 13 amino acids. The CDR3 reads CASSVTGTEKLFF. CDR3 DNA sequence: TGCGCCAGCAGCGTGACAGGGACTGAAAAACTGTTTTTT.

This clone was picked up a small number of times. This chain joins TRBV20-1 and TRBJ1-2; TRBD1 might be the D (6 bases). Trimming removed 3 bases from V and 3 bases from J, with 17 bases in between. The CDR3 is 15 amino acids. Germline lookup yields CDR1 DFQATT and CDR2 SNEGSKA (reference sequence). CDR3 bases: TGCAGTGCTAGTGTCCGGGGAGCAGGGGACTATGGCTACACCTTC. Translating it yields CSASVRGAGDYGYTF.

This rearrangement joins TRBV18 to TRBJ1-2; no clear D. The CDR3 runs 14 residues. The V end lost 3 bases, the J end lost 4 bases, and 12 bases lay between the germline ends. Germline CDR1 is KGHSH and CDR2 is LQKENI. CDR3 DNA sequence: TGTGCCAGCTCACCGCAGGATTCCCTCTATGGCTACACCTTC. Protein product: CASSPQDSLYGYTF.

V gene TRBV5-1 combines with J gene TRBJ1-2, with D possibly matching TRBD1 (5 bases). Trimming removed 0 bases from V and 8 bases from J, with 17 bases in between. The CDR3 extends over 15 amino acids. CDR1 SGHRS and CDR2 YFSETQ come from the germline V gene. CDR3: CASSLEQGAAGGYTF. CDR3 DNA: TGCGCCAGCAGCTTGGAGCAGGGCGCCGCGGGGGGCTACACCTTC.